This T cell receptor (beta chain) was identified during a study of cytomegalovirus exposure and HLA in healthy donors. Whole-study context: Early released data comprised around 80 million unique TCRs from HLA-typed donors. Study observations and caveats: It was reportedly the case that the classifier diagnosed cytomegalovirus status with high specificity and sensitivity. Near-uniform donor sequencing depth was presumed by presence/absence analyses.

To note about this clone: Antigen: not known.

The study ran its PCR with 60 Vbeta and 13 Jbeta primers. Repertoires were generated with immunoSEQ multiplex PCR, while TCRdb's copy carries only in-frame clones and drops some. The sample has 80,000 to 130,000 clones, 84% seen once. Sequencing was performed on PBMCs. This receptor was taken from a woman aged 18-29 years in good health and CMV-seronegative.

CDR3 region: CASSRTSLGGEQFF. In nucleotides, the CDR3 is TGTGCCAGCAGTCGTACATCCCTAGGCGGTGAGCAGTTCTTC. The chain carries TRBV6-5 and TRBJ2-1; D is unresolved. The V end was cut by 5 bases, the J end by 9 bases, with 17 bases between. The CDR3 is 14 amino acids. Germline V CDR1 and CDR2: MNHEY, SVGAGI.